This T cell receptor beta chain was sequenced in a study of cytomegalovirus exposure and HLA in healthy donors. V lost 7 bases, J lost 2 bases, and 9 bases stayed unmatched. The CDR3 has 15 residues. Per germline, CDR1 MDHEN and CDR2 SYDVKM. Regarding the study as a whole: A list of 150 to 200 TCR beta chains associated with cytomegalovirus was given.

A remark on this clone: What it binds is unknown.

Amplification used 60 Vbeta primers and 13 Jbeta primers. Profiling relied on immunoSEQ multiplex PCR, and the TCRdb table lists in-frame clones only, not all of them. This table holds fewer than 150,000 clones, 65% to 80% found once. The chain combines TRBV28 with TRBJ2-7; 9 nucleotides align to TRBD1. The TCR sequence derives from a woman aged 25 to 45 in good health and CMV-seronegative. Sequences were obtained from PBMCs. The CDR3 region has the DNA TGTGCCAGCAATCCTACCGGGACAGGGACCTACGAGCAGTACTTC. Translating it yields CASNPTGTGTYEQYF.